This T cell receptor beta chain is drawn from a study of shared clonotypes between healthy human individuals. Germline V gene lookup returns CDR1 MGHDK and CDR2 SYGVNS. CDR3 length: 17 amino acids. The J segment lost 1 base and the V segment lost 0 bases, leaving 4 bases of the junction unmatched. For every subset, genomic DNA was evenly distributed across several immunoSEQ plates. In the study's own analysis: Sequence data from immunoSEQ were junction-only and lacked quality scores; consequently, filtering differed. The table came from immunoSEQ multiplex PCR; TCRdb's copy has only in-frame clones and leaves some out. V and J calls and clone size are given by that table; D and trimming were obtained from the DNA. This sample has about 2 million clones, with just under 95% found just once. A single count supports this clone. Naive CD8 cells lacked CD45RO, underwent positive selection for CCR7 and left out terminally differentiated effector memory CD45RA+ cells.

This clonotype was sampled from a man in his late teens or twenties in good health. The source material was naive CD8+ T cells sorted from blood. The chain recombines TRBV25-1 with TRBJ2-3, with 10 bases matching TRBD2. As DNA, the CDR3 is TGTGCCAGCAGTGAATACCCCACTAGCGGGGGCACAGATACGCAGTATTTT. Translated, it gives CASSEYPTSGGTDTQYF. The full variable domain, with the rest looked up from reference TRBV25-1 and TRBJ2-3, is EADIYQTPRYLVIGTGKKITLECSQTMGHDKMYWYQQDPGMELHLIHYSYGVNSTEKGDLSSESTVSRIRTEHFPLTLESARPSHTSQYLCASSEYPTSGGTDTQYFGPGTRLTVL.